These 25 T cell receptor beta chains came from one sample sequenced in a study of monozygotic twins with inflammatory bowel disease. TCRdb reprocessed the 5' RACE reads, keeping one entry per CDR3 protein, no DNA. Its clone listing holds more than 300,000 distinct CDR3 sequences. The sequenced material came from blood. The source is a human donor with ulcerative colitis or Crohn's disease, or a healthy co-twin of an affected twin (not recorded which).

The genes are TRBV14 and TRBJ2-2. The CDR3 consists of 14 residues. Germline loops: CDR1 SGHDN, CDR2 FVKESK. The CDR3 sequence: CASSLGMNTGELFF.

The V gene is TRBV7-6, the J gene TRBJ1-5; the D call from TCRdb, TRBD1, cannot be confirmed without DNA. CDR1 SGHVS and CDR2 FNYEAQ come from the germline V gene. CDR3 length: 18 amino acids. CDR3 region: CASSSSKVGRGKSQPQHF.

V usage is TRBV18 and J usage is TRBJ2-3; lacking DNA, the TRBD1 call made by TCRdb goes unchecked. This CDR3 region has 14 residues. Germline V gives CDR1 KGHSH, CDR2 LQKENI. CDR3: CASSPGAGRDTQYF.

The chain links TRBV25-1 to TRBJ2-1; the TRBD1 assignment by TCRdb is unverifiable without DNA. This CDR3 spans 13 amino acids. Germline assignment: CDR1 MGHDK and CDR2 SYGVNS. The CDR3 loop is CASSGTGGNEQFF.

The gene calls are TRBV5-1 and TRBJ1-4; there is no DNA to check the TCRdb D call of TRBD1. Per the germline V gene, CDR1 is SGHRS and CDR2 is YFSETQ. The CDR3 spans 14 residues. CDR3 region: CASSLSTGGEKLFF.

The rearrangement links TRBV11-2 to TRBJ2-3; checking the TCRdb D call of TRBD2 is not possible without DNA. CDR3 length: 18 residues. Germline V lookup: CDR1 SGHAT, CDR2 FQNNGV. The CDR3: CASSLLAGGRDGTDTQYF.

The CDR3 spells CASSHLSSLNEQFF. The chain joins TRBV14 to TRBJ2-1. Germline CDR1 SGHDN, CDR2 FVKESK. The CDR3 extends over 14 amino acids.

The chain links TRBV6-2 or TRBV6-3 to TRBJ2-7; with no DNA, the TCRdb D assignment of TRBD1 cannot be verified. The V gene's germline CDR1 is MNHEY and CDR2 SVGEGT. The CDR3 is 12 amino acids. The CDR3 sequence is CASTTGGYEQYF.

The chain carries TRBV4-2 and TRBJ2-5; TCRdb designates TRBD2, a call that cannot be tested without DNA. The CDR3 totals 13 residues. Germline V gene sequence: CDR1 LGHNA, CDR2 YNFKEQ. This CDR3 is CASSQVGEETQYF.

The chain carries TRBV24-1 and TRBJ2-7. Germline V gives CDR1 KGHDR, CDR2 SFDVKD. The CDR3 length is 11 residues. This CDR3 is CATSQDYEQYF.

This chain links TRBV4-3 with TRBJ2-7; the D call of TRBD1 rests on TCRdb alone, since no DNA is present to check it. CDR1 and CDR2 from the germline V gene are LGHNA and YSLEER. CDR3 length equals 16 residues. The CDR3 loop reads CASSPPGRGGPGEQYF.

The chain is built from TRBV11-1 and TRBJ2-1; TCRdb proposes TRBD2, but this gene call is untestable without DNA. Germline loops: CDR1 SGHAT, CDR2 FQDESV (reference sequence). There are 18 residues in the CDR3. CDR3 sequence: CALRWGGLAGGINNEQFF.

Here the CDR3 reads CASSPTSVVYEQYF. The chain links TRBV11-2 to TRBJ2-7; no DNA is available, so the TRBD2 call from TCRdb remains unchecked. From germline, CDR1 is SGHAT and CDR2 FQNNGV. The CDR3 loop spans 14 amino acids.

This rearrangement joins TRBV9 to TRBJ2-7; absent DNA, TCRdb's TRBD1 call cannot be checked. From germline, CDR1 is SGDLS and CDR2 YYNGEE. The CDR3 extends over 15 amino acids. The CDR3 loop reads CASSLWIPGVKEQYF. Variable domain in full (rest from reference TRBV9 and TRBJ2-7): DSGVTQTPKHLITATGQRVTLRCSPRSGDLSVYWYQQSLDQGLQFLIQYYNGEERAKGNILERFSAQQFPDLHSELNLSSLELGDSALYFCASSLWIPGVKEQYFGPGTRLTVT.

This chain's CDR3 is CATSGGGFSYNEQFF. The rearrangement links TRBV24-1 to TRBJ2-1; TCRdb proposes TRBD1, but this gene call is untestable without DNA. Germline values: CDR1 KGHDR, CDR2 SFDVKD. This CDR3 is built from 15 residues.

The J gene is TRBJ2-6, the V gene TRBV18. Germline-derived CDR1 and CDR2 are KGHSH and LQKENI. The CDR3 has 12 residues. The CDR3 sequence: CASSPGANVLTF.

The V and J genes are TRBV5-1 and TRBJ2-5; TCRdb lists TRBD1, though no DNA is available to test this call. CDR3 length: 14 residues. The germline V gene encodes CDR1 SGHRS and CDR2 YFSETQ. The CDR3 is CASSPDRLGETQYF.

The CDR3: CASSQGSSLSLTGNQPQHF. This chain connects TRBV4-2 to TRBJ1-5. The CDR3 spans 19 residues. CDR1 is LGHNA, CDR2 YNFKEQ, per germline.

The V gene is TRBV4-3, the J gene TRBJ1-4; no DNA is available, so the TRBD1 call from TCRdb remains unchecked. Germline assignment: CDR1 LGHNA and CDR2 YSLEER. The length of the CDR3 is 15 residues. CDR3 amino acids: CASSQGQGADEKLFF.

The V and J genes are TRBV3-1 and TRBJ2-3. CDR3 size: 13 residues. CDR1 and CDR2 from the germline V gene are LGHDT and YNNKEL (reference sequence). This CDR3 reads CASSQDLELTQYF.

The V and J genes are TRBV5-1 and TRBJ2-7. The CDR3 contains 11 residues. Germline CDR1 SGHRS, CDR2 YFSETQ. This chain's CDR3 is CASSLVGDQYF.

J is TRBJ2-2 and V is TRBV7-9. Germline V lookup: CDR1 SEHNR, CDR2 FQNEAQ (reference sequence). This CDR3 is 14 amino acids long. This CDR3 is CASSSLSNTGELFF.

The chain couples TRBV7-8 to TRBJ1-1; the D call of TRBD1 rests on TCRdb alone, since no DNA is present to check it. Per germline, CDR1 SGHVS and CDR2 FQNEAQ. The CDR3 spans 15 residues. This CDR3 is CASSSYNRDNTEAFF. Full variable domain (missing parts from reference TRBV7-8 and TRBJ1-1): GAGVSQSPRYKVAKRGQDVALRCDPISGHVSLFWYQQALGQGPEFLTYFQNEAQLDKSGLPSDRFFAERPEGSVSTLKIQRTQQEDSAVYLCASSSYNRDNTEAFFGQGTRLTVV.

The chain carries TRBV9 and TRBJ2-5; TCRdb's assignment of TRBD1 cannot be checked, as there is no DNA. Germline V CDR1 and CDR2: SGDLS, YYNGEE. The CDR3 is made up of 15 amino acids. CDR3 in amino acids: CASSPLLGREETQYF.

This chain joins TRBV20-1 and TRBJ2-3; TCRdb returns TRBD1, unconfirmable since there is no DNA. Germline CDR1 and CDR2: DFQATT and SNEGSKA (reference sequence). CDR3 length: 12 residues. The CDR3 protein is CSGARGTDTQYF.